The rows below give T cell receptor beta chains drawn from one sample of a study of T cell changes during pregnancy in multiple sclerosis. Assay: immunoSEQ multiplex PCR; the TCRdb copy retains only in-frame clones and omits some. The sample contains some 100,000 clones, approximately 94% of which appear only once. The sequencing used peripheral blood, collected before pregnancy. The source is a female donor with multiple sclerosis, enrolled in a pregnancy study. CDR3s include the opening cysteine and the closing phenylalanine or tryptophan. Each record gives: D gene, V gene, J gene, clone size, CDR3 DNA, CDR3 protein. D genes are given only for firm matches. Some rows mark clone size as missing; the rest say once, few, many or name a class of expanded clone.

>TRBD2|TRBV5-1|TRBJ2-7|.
TGCGCCAGCCGCTCGGGAGGGCTAGCGGGAGACACCTACGAGCAGTACTTC
CASRSGGLAGDTYEQYF
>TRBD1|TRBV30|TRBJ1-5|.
TGTGCCTGGAGCGCCCGAGGACAGGGCAATCAGCCCCAGCATTTT
CAWSARGQGNQPQHF
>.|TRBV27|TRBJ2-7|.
TGTGCCAGCAGTCTCCAGGGCTCCTACGAGCAGTACTTC
CASSLQGSYEQYF
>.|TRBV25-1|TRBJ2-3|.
TGTGCCAGCAGTGAATGGTCAGGGGTAAGCACAGATACGCAGTATTTT
CASSEWSGVSTDTQYF
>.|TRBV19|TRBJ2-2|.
TGTGCCAGTAGTCCTGAGGGAGGATTTACGAACACCGGGGAGCTGTTTTTT
CASSPEGGFTNTGELFF
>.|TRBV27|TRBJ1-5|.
TGTGCCAGCAGTTTATTGCAGGGGTCTAAGCCCCAGCATTTT
CASSLLQGSKPQHF
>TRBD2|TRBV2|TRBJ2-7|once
TGTGCCAGCAGTGAGATGGGACTAGCGGGAGTGGGACAGTACTTC
CASSEMGLAGVGQYF
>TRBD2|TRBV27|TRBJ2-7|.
TGTGCCAGCAGTGAGGGACTAGCGGTCTACGAGCAGTACTTC
CASSEGLAVYEQYF
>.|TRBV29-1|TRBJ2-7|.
TGCAGCGTTTTGGACTCGCTAAGGGTCTGGGAGCAGTACTTC
CSVLDSLRVWEQYF
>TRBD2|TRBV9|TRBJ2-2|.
TGTGCCAGCAGCGCACCGGGACTAGCGGGATCCTCGACTGGGGAGCTGTTTTTT
CASSAPGLAGSSTGELFF
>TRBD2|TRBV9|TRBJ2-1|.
TGTGCCAGCAGCGTAGACCCTCTAGCGGGAGGGGACAATGAGCAGTTCTTC
CASSVDPLAGGDNEQFF
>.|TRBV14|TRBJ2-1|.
TGTGCCAGCAGCTCACGACAGGATTACAATGAGCAGTTCTTC
CASSSRQDYNEQFF
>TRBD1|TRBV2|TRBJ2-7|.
TGTGCCAGCAGTGAGGACAGGGGTGGGGACGAGCAGTACTTC
CASSEDRGGDEQYF
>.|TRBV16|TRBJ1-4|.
TGTGCCAGCAGCCAACGGTACCCCCCCGAAAAACTGTTTTTT
CASSQRYPPEKLFF
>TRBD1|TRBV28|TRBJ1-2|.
TGTGCCAGCAGGGACAGGGGAGGAACCTATGGCTACACCTTC
CASRDRGGTYGYTF